This TCR beta chain was observed in a study of blood T cells in healthy people across ages. Study-wide points: With donor CMV status unknown, expanded clonotype changes were possibly confounded. Per million T cells, the diversity of TCR beta decreased roughly linearly as age advanced.

Total RNA extraction produced at least 5.5 micrograms (per sample) for the study. Germline trimming cut 5 bases from V and 6 bases from J; bases unmatched to any gene: 6. This CDR3 spans 14 amino acids. CDR1 and CDR2 (germline): SEHNR, FQNEAQ (reference sequence). Details on this clonotype: Antigen specificity is unknown.

Together with a sample-barcoded 5' primer, a J-beta primer mix was included in a second PCR lasting roughly 6 to 12 cycles. TCRdb reprocessed the 5' RACE reads via MiXCR and lists one record per CDR3 protein. The sample records roughly 700,000 distinct CDR3 sequences, 45% to 50% being singletons. Sequenced input: blood. The chain combines TRBV7-9 with TRBJ1-2; TRBD1 aligns across 10 bases. The TCR was taken from a woman aged 55-69 years in good health. This CDR3 reads CASSKPGTGDGYTF. CDR3 DNA: TGTGCCAGCAGCAAACCCGGGACAGGGGATGGCTACACCTTC.